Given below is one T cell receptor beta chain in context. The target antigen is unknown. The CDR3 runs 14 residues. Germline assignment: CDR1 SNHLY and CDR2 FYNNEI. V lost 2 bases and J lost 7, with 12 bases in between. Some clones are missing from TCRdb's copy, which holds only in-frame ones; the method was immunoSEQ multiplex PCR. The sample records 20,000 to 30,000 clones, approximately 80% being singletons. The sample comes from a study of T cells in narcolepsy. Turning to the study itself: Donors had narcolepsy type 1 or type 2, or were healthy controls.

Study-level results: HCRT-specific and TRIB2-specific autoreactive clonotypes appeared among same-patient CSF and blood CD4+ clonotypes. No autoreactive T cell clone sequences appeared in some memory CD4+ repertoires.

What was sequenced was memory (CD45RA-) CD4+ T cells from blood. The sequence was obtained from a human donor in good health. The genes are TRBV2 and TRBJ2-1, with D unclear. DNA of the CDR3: TGTGCCAGCAGTGAACAACTCTACAGTAATGAGCAGTTCTTC. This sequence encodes CASSEQLYSNEQFF. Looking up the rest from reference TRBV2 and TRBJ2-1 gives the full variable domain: EPEVTQTPSHQVTQMGQEVILRCVPISNHLYFYWYRQILGQKVEFLVSFYNNEISEKSEIFDDQFSVERPDGSNFTLKIRSTKLEDSAMYFCASSEQLYSNEQFFGPGTRLTVL.